The source of this T cell receptor beta chain is a study of T cell responses to AZD1222 COVID-19 vaccine (dated by TCRdb to the early 2020s). About the investigation overall: TCR sequencing was performed for roughly 250 trial participants, of whom 200 to 220 were given two doses of AZD1222 and approximately 26 were given two doses of MenACWY control vaccine. Trial participants were enrolled by age into subgroups of 18-55, 56-69 and 70-plus years, and about 150, 27 and 61 TCR-sequenced participants, respectively, were included in these subgroups.

This specimen's time point label, per the study, means: about 28 days (+/-7) after the second vaccine dose. AZD1222 recipients whose second dose came at about 4 weeks and those whose second dose came at about 12 weeks were combined into one group, since spike-specific TCR depth and breadth did not differ between the two schedules. Samples from vaccinated people were obtained from the UK trials COV001 and COV002, which included a single-blind randomized controlled phase 2/3 trial of AZD1222 (ChAdOx1 nCoV-19) in healthy adults. Trial participant PBMC samples were collected at day 0 and day 28 after the second dose for TCRbeta chain sequencing. Results the study describes overall, beyond this receptor: Because no day 14 peak-response samples were available, the repertoires could be characterized only after the peak T cell response. A significant rise in spike-specific TCR breadth and depth was observed after two AZD1222 doses relative to day 0 and relative to MenACWY recipients. Reportedly, almost half of the unique spike-specific TCRs recognized epitopes lying outside the regions that are mutated in the B.1.351 and B.1.1.7 variants. CD4 TCRs associated with the vaccine covered the entire spike protein, and the dominant responses were in regions 160-218 and 743-854. Conclusions about previously exposed vaccinees are limited, since just a handful of AZD1222 recipients were seropositive for SARS-CoV-2 at baseline. Participants were mostly white British, with more females than males. The authors suggested clonal diversity may have been underestimated. The 56-69-year group was small, and its depth increase did not reach significance, likely because of low power.

The CDR3 regions of human TCRbeta chains were analyzed by immunosequencing. Per the source publication's procedure: TCRs in the repertoires were compared against a reference library of SARS-CoV-2-specific TCRs that had been generated with the MIRA antigen-specificity platform. Breadth was defined as the fraction of unique TCRs that were SARS-CoV-2-associated, and depth was defined as the fraction of total T cells that were SARS-CoV-2-associated. Each spike-specific TCR was assigned to its reactive spike region and to a CD4 or CD8 class using the MIRA data. Log10-transformed breadth and depth values were compared by one-way ANOVA with Sidak's multiple comparisons tests. TCRdb took this table from immuneACCESS and kept in-frame rearrangements with V and J called. Such tables lack part of the clones; where checked against another copy, unresolved V genes explain under half of the gap, and the rest is unexplained. The V and J calls and the clone size are those of that table, but D and trimming were determined from the DNA. The sample table lists some 81,000 clones, over 75% of them with a count of one. The ten largest clones capture 3.4% of the sample.

Concerning this clone itself: This clone's antigen is unknown. The sample holds no much larger clone one base away, and base qualities are not on file.

V was cut back by 5 bases and J by 1 base, leaving a gap of 20 bases between them. From the germline V gene (reference sequence), CDR1 is MNHEY and CDR2 is SMNVEV. The CDR3 holds 18 amino acids from the cysteine to the phenylalanine. CDR3 DNA is the only sequence kept; it has 54 bases, read in frame from the first base. The sequence was collected from an adult who received the AZD1222 COVID-19 vaccine. The chain joins TRBV27 to TRBJ2-2, with the D gene possibly TRBD1 or TRBD2, each one fitting 5 bases. This specimen was peripheral blood, taken 28 days after the second AZD1222 dose. For the CDR3, the sequence is CASSPPGSRERNTGELFF. The DNA sequence reads TGTGCCAGCAGTCCCCCGGGGTCCAGGGAAAGGAACACCGGGGAGCTGTTTTTT.